The entry below describes one T cell receptor (beta chain). Sample time point: pre-treatment sample, taken before nivolumab and TIL therapy. The tumor samples were excised metastases, mostly pleural nodules or supraclavicular lymph nodes. The sample is drawn from a study of TIL therapy for anti-PD-1-resistant metastatic lung cancer. Sequencing used immunoSEQ v3. The method was immunoSEQ multiplex PCR; TCRdb's version includes in-frame clones alone and lacks a portion of them. The repertoire holds more than 90,000 clones, with about two thirds as singletons. V was shortened by 1 base and J by 2 bases, with 11 bases between the two germline ends. From germline, CDR1 is MGHRA and CDR2 YSYEKL. The CDR3 is 16 amino acids.

The chain has TRBV4-1 and TRBJ1-4; maybe TRBD1 (5 bases). This sample comprised tumor tissue, obtained at baseline. This receptor was obtained from a person aged 25-80 years with non-small cell lung cancer. CDR3 DNA: TGCGCCAGCAGCCAAGGACAGAGTCTCACTAATGAAAAACTGTTTTTT. Residues: CASSQGQSLTNEKLFF.